One sample yielded the 22 T cell receptor beta chains listed below, sequenced in a study of shared clonotypes between healthy human individuals. Assay used: immunoSEQ multiplex PCR; TCRdb lists only in-frame clones, some missing. The table has some 2.1 million clones, 90% to 95% seen once. The source material was naive CD4+ T cells sorted from blood. Subset reported: CD45RA+ positively selected. Receptors originate from a man between 18 and 35 years old in good health.

This clone occurred once. The genes are TRBV19 and TRBJ2-2, with 10 bases that match TRBD1. J lost 8 bases, V lost 5 bases, and 5 bases had no gene match. This CDR3 contains 14 residues. Germline-derived CDR1 and CDR2 are LNHDA and SQIVND (reference sequence). In nucleotides, the CDR3 is TGTGCCAGTAGTTCGGGGACAGGGGTAGGGGAGCTGTTTTTT. Translation gives CASSSGTGVGELFF. The full variable domain, rest sourced from reference TRBV19 and TRBJ2-2, is DGGITQSPKYLFRKEGQNVTLSCEQNLNHDAMYWYRQDPGQGLRLIYYSQIVNDFQKGDIAEGYSVSREKKESFPLTVTSAQKNPTAFYLCASSSGTGVGELFFGEGSRLTVL.

The chain couples TRBV5-4 to TRBJ2-3; D gene unclear. Trimming shortened V by 0 bases and J by 2 bases, and 19 bases separated the two germline ends. CDR3 size: 18 residues. Germline V gene sequence: CDR1 SGHNT, CDR2 YYREEE (reference sequence). CDR3 sequence: CASSLDGGPPLTTDTQYF. The CDR3 DNA reads TGTGCCAGCAGCTTGGATGGCGGTCCCCCTTTAACCACAGATACGCAGTATTTT.

The rearrangement uses TRBV28 and TRBJ1-6; 8 positions agree with TRBD1. V gave up 9 bases and J gave up 5 bases; unmatched junction bases: 9. Germline lookup yields CDR1 MDHEN and CDR2 SYDVKM. This CDR3 comprises 15 residues. The CDR3 loop is CASCPSTGDNSPLHF. The CDR3 DNA is TGTGCCAGTTGCCCCTCGACAGGGGATAATTCACCCCTCCACTTT.

CDR3 sequence: CASSPQNSPLHF. DNA of the CDR3: TGTGCCAGCTCACCTCAGAATTCACCCCTCCACTTT. The chain is built from TRBV18 and TRBJ1-6; D call uncertain. Germline V gives CDR1 KGHSH, CDR2 LQKENI. This CDR3 has 12 residues. V lost 3 bases and J 7 bases, leaving 4 bases between the germline ends.

The V gene is TRBV11-2, the J gene TRBJ2-7, with a possible D match to TRBD2 (6 bases). Trimming left V 5 bases short and J 6 bases short, with 11 bases between. CDR3 length equals 12 residues. Germline CDR1 and CDR2: SGHAT and FQNNGV. CDR3 amino acids: CASSPGLAEQYF. CDR3 in DNA: TGTGCCAGCAGCCCGGGACTCGCCGAGCAGTACTTC.

The chain has TRBV6-1 and TRBJ2-3, with a weak D call TRBD2 (6 bases). The V gene lost 6 bases and the J gene lost 0 bases, with 7 bases spanning the gap. From germline, CDR1 is MNHNS and CDR2 SASEGT. CDR3 length: 13 residues. This CDR3 is CASRRGSTDTQYF. CDR3 DNA: TGTGCCAGCAGGCGGGGAAGCACAGATACGCAGTATTTT.

This clone was seen once. The chain uses TRBV10-3 and TRBJ2-7; TRBD1 matches at 7 bases. Trimming at V came to 3 bases and at J to 3 bases, leaving 5 bases not matched to a gene. CDR3 length equals 14 residues. Germline-derived CDR1 and CDR2 are ENHRY and SYGVKD. CDR3 DNA: TGTGCCATCAGTGATATGACAGGGCTCTACGAGCAGTACTTC. Translation: CAISDMTGLYEQYF.

The chain joins TRBV5-4 to TRBJ2-7, with 8 bases fitting TRBD1. Germline CDR1 and CDR2: SGHNT and YYREEE (reference sequence). The CDR3 is 14 residues long. Trimming took 4 bases from V and 7 from J; bases not matched to a gene: 10. The CDR3 nucleotides are TGTGCCAGCAGCCCTATTGGACAGGGAGGAGAGCAGTACTTC. It specifies CASSPIGQGGEQYF.

The chain has TRBV11-2 and TRBJ2-7; D perhaps matches TRBD2 (7 bases). The ends were cut back, 3 bases at V and 2 bases at J, with 20 bases in the middle. Germline loops: CDR1 SGHAT, CDR2 FQNNGV. The CDR3 contains 17 residues. The CDR3 is CASSFTGGVSAAYEQYF. The CDR3 region has the DNA TGTGCCAGCAGCTTCACGGGGGGCGTAAGTGCAGCCTACGAGCAGTACTTC.

The J gene is TRBJ2-2, the V gene TRBV10-3; no definite D call. Between the trimmed V and J ends, which lost 8 bases and 4 bases, there was a span of 17 bases. Germline values: CDR1 ENHRY, CDR2 SYGVKD. The CDR3 runs 15 residues. This CDR3 is CAIYDTVTSTGELFF. CDR3 coding DNA: TGTGCCATCTATGATACAGTGACCTCCACCGGGGAGCTGTTTTTT.

Of note for this clone: Since a much larger clone is just one base distant, this may be a read error. This chain joins TRBV11-2 and TRBJ2-5; no reliable D call. The J call may be in error: the DNA end matches TRBJ2-7 better. The CDR3 runs 11 residues. The germline gives CDR1 SGHAT, CDR2 FQNNGV. In DNA, the CDR3 is TGTGCCAGCAGCTTAGCCTACGAGCAGTACTTC. Amino acid sequence: CASSLAYEQYF.

The chain has TRBV7-2 and TRBJ1-3; 7 bases are a match to TRBD1. The CDR3 contains 15 residues. Germline V gives CDR1 SGHTA, CDR2 FQGNSA. V shed 1 base and J 4 bases; nucleotides not matched to a gene: 4. The CDR3 region has the DNA TGTGCCAGCAGCTTAGAGGGGGCGCAAGGAAACACCATATATTTT. This sequence encodes CASSLEGAQGNTIYF.

The V gene is TRBV28, the J gene TRBJ1-4, with D perhaps TRBD1 (5 bases). This CDR3 comprises 15 residues. The germline CDR1 and CDR2 sequences are MDHEN and SYDVKM. The ends were cut back, 6 bases at V and 5 bases at J, with 16 bases in the middle. The CDR3 DNA is TGTGCCAGCAGAGTCGGGGCTTTGGGAAATGAAAAACTGTTTTTT. It yields the protein CASRVGALGNEKLFF.

Concerning this clone: Other DNA sequences in the sample encode the same CDR3. The chain has TRBV5-1 and TRBJ1-6; D gene uncertain. Trimming left V 4 bases short and J 8 bases short, with 7 bases between. The CDR3 extends over 12 amino acids. Looked up from germline, CDR1 is SGHRS and CDR2 is YFSETQ. Here the CDR3 reads CASSLSDSPLHF. The CDR3 bases are TGCGCCAGCAGCCTAAGTGATTCACCCCTCCACTTT.

The chain carries TRBV5-6 and TRBJ1-6; 11 bases map to TRBD1. The CDR3 contains 16 residues. V lost 4 bases, J lost 9 bases, and 9 bases stayed unmatched. CDR1 SGHDT and CDR2 YYEEEE come from the germline V gene. The CDR3 nucleotides read TGTGCCAGCAGCCTCATGGACAGGGGGCCGAGTTCACCCCTCCACTTT. The encoded protein is CASSLMDRGPSSPLHF.

The rearrangement uses TRBV18 and TRBJ2-2; 11 nucleotides match TRBD1. V lost 3 bases and J lost 5; bases outside the gene matches: 5. The germline gives CDR1 KGHSH, CDR2 LQKENI. This CDR3 contains 16 residues. CDR3 DNA sequence: TGTGCCAGCTCACCCAGGACAGGGGGCGAGACCGGGGAGCTGTTTTTT. As protein: CASSPRTGGETGELFF.

Remarks on this clone: The same CDR3 arises from other DNA sequences in this sample as well. This chain connects TRBV18 to TRBJ2-7; D is uncertain. Germline V gene data show CDR1 as KGHSH and CDR2 as LQKENI. This CDR3 contains 12 residues. V was cut by 4 bases and J by 1 base, with 5 bases left in between. The CDR3 nucleotides are TGTGCCAGCTCACTCTCTTCCTACGAGCAGTACTTC. Protein product: CASSLSSYEQYF. The complete variable domain, with remaining parts taken from reference TRBV18 and TRBJ2-7, reads NAGVMQNPRHLVRRRGQEARLRCSPMKGHSHVYWYRQLPEEGLKFMVYLQKENIIDESGMPKERFSAEFPKEGPSILRIQQVVRGDSAAYFCASSLSSYEQYFGPGTRLTVT.

V is TRBV5-6 and J is TRBJ2-7, with TRBD1 as a possible D gene (6 bases). Trimming took off 4 bases at V and 0 bases at J, with 11 bases between the two ends. Germline-derived CDR1 and CDR2 are SGHDT and YYEEEE. The CDR3 covers 14 residues. This CDR3 reads CASSQWTVSYEQYF. In DNA, the CDR3 is TGTGCCAGCAGCCAGTGGACAGTCTCCTACGAGCAGTACTTC.

The chain links TRBV7-9 to TRBJ2-7; 7 bases align to TRBD1. CDR3 size: 15 residues. Germline CDR1 reads SEHNR; CDR2 reads FQNEAQ (reference sequence). V lost 2 bases and J lost 2; bases outside the gene matches: 6. CDR3 DNA: TGTGCCAGCAGCTTACTACAGGGGATCGCCTACGAGCAGTACTTC. Protein product: CASSLLQGIAYEQYF.

This chain links TRBV7-9 with TRBJ2-3; D is undetermined. Germline loops: CDR1 SEHNR, CDR2 FQNEAQ (reference sequence). V lost 3 bases to trimming and J lost 0 bases, with 10 bases between them. This CDR3 spans 15 amino acids. The CDR3 here is CASSFILQSTDTQYF. The CDR3 DNA is TGTGCCAGCAGCTTCATACTACAAAGCACAGATACGCAGTATTTT.

The chain is built from TRBV5-4 and TRBJ1-2; unclear D gene. Trimming cost V 2 bases and J 1 base, with 12 bases left between them. Looked up from germline, CDR1 is SGHNT and CDR2 is YYREEE (reference sequence). CDR3 length equals 15 residues. The CDR3 nucleotides are TGTGCCAGCAGCTTCCAACAGCCCCTTAACTATGGCTACACCTTC. The encoded protein is CASSFQQPLNYGYTF. Full variable domain (rest looked up from reference TRBV5-4 and TRBJ1-2): ETGVTQSPTHLIKTRGQQVTLRCSSQSGHNTVSWYQQALGQGPQFIFQYYREEENGRGNFPPRFSGLQFPNYSSELNVNALELDDSALYLCASSFQQPLNYGYTFGSGTRLTVV.

The V and J genes are TRBV28 and TRBJ2-7; D unclear. The CDR3 loop spans 13 amino acids. Germline lookup yields CDR1 MDHEN and CDR2 SYDVKM. The V gene lost 5 bases and the J gene lost 3 bases, with 11 bases spanning the gap. CDR3 sequence: CASSPRQSYEQYF. CDR3 DNA: TGTGCCAGCAGTCCCCGCCAGAGCTACGAGCAGTACTTC.